Listed here is a single TCR beta chain. The data derive from a study of blood T cell repertoires in COVID-19. Study background: Acute and convalescent COVID-19 specimens originated in the United States, Italy and Spain. Sample material is recorded as cDNA or gDNA derived from T cells, B-cell-depleted T cells, or PBMCs.

In the source study's methods: By means of reference gene primer amplification, nucleated cell counts were estimated. TCRdb's copy holds only in-frame clones and misses some; the assay was immunoSEQ multiplex PCR. D and trimming were read from the DNA, whereas the V and J calls and clone size are those reported in that table. The sample shows around 170,000 clones, 88% of them seen only once. The V end was cut by 5 bases, the J end by 0 bases, with 20 bases between. The V gene's germline CDR1 is SGHDT and CDR2 YYEEEE. CDR3 length: 17 residues. The chain carries TRBV5-6 and TRBJ1-1; a weak D match, TRBD1 (5 bases). The sample taken for sequencing was peripheral blood. The TCR comes from a man aged 60-69 years with acute or convalescent COVID-19. The CDR3 reads CASRTGYGGGVNTEAFF. CDR3 bases: TGTGCCAGCAGGACCGGATATGGGGGAGGCGTGAACACTGAAGCTTTCTTT.